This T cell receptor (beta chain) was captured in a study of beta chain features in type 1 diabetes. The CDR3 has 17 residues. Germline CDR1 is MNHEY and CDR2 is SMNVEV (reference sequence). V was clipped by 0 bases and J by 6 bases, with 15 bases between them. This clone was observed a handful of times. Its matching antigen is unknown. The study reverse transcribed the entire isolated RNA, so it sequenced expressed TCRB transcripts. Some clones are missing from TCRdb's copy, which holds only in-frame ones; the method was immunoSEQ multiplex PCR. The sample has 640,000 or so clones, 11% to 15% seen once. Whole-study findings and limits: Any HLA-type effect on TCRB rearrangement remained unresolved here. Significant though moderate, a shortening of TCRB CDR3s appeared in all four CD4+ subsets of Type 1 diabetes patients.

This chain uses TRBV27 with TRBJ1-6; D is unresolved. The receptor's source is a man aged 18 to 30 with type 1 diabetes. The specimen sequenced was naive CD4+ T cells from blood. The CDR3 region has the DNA TGTGCCAGCAGTTTATCCTCTTGGTATGGGTTTAATTCACCCCTCCACTTT. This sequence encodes CASSLSSWYGFNSPLHF.